This T cell receptor beta chain originates from a study of cytomegalovirus exposure and HLA in healthy donors. Participants comprised healthy donors of bone marrow. The CDR3 is made up of 15 amino acids. Germline V CDR1 and CDR2: SGDLS, YYNGEE. The germline V and J ends were trimmed by 3 bases and 1 base, with 12 bases remaining between them. PCR was performed using 60 Vbeta and 13 Jbeta primers. TCRdb's copy holds only in-frame clones and misses some; the assay was immunoSEQ multiplex PCR. This table has approximately 140,000 clones, roughly three quarters appearing once. This receptor was taken from a man between 18 and 35 years old in good health and CMV-seronegative. Sequencing used PBMCs. The chain carries TRBV9 and TRBJ2-3; TRBD1 might be the D (5 bases). CDR3 coding DNA: TGTGCCAGCAGCGCCCTCGACAGTCGCACAGATACGCAGTATTTT. Protein: CASSALDSRTDTQYF.